This TCR beta chain is from a study of blood T cell repertoires in COVID-19. For the study at large: From T cells, B-cell-depleted T cells, or PBMCs came the material, which was cDNA or gDNA.

Only in-frame clones appear in the TCRdb table, and some are missing; sequencing was by immunoSEQ multiplex PCR. The data hold under 450,000 clones, with approximately 90% observed a single time. V was clipped by 2 bases and J by 4 bases, with 6 bases between them. The CDR3 covers 13 residues. CDR1 and CDR2 (germline): SGHRS, YFSETQ. The specimen sequenced was PBMCs or T cells enriched from blood (not recorded which). The clonotype comes from a middle-aged woman who had been exposed to COVID-19. J is TRBJ2-2 and V is TRBV5-1; D is perhaps TRBD1 (5 bases). The CDR3 loop is CASSFTGTGELFF. The CDR3 DNA reads as TGCGCCAGCAGCTTTACAGGCACCGGGGAGCTGTTTTTT.